This TCR beta chain was documented in a study of cytomegalovirus exposure and HLA in healthy donors. PCR involved 60 Vbeta and 13 Jbeta primers. Clones were sequenced by immunoSEQ multiplex PCR, and TCRdb holds only the in-frame ones, with some missing. The data contain over 70,000 clones, over 65% of them singletons. Sequenced input: PBMCs. The sequence was collected from a man aged 25 to 45 in good health and CMV-seropositive.

CDR3 DNA sequence: TGCGCCAGCAGCCAAGATCGGGGACTGGCCAATTACGAGCAGTACTTC. Amino acid sequence: CASSQDRGLANYEQYF. V is TRBV4-1 and J is TRBJ2-7; TRBD2 might be the D (6 bases). Trimming pared 0 bases from V and 4 bases from J, leaving 16 bases between. This CDR3 is built from 16 residues. CDR1 is MGHRA and CDR2 is YSYEKL in the germline V gene.